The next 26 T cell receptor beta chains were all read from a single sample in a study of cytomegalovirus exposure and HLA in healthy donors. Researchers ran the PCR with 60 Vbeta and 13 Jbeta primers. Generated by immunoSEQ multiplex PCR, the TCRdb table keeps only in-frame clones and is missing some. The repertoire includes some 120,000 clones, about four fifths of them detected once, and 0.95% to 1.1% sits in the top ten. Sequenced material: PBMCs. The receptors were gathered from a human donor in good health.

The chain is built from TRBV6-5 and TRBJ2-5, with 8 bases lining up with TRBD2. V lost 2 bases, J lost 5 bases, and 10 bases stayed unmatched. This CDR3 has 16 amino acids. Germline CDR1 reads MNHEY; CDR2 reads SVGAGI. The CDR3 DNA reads TGTGCCAGCAGTTACGGTCCCGGGGGGGGATTGGAGACCCAGTACTTC. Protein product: CASSYGPGGGLETQYF.

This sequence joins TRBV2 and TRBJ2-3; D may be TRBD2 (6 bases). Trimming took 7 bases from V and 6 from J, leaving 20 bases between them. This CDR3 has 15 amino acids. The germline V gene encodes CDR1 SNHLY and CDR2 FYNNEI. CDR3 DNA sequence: TGTGCCAGCACCAACCGGGGGACGGACCCCGATACGCAGTATTTT. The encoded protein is CASTNRGTDPDTQYF. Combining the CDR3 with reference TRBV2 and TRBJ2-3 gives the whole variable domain EPEVTQTPSHQVTQMGQEVILRCVPISNHLYFYWYRQILGQKVEFLVSFYNNEISEKSEIFDDQFSVERPDGSNFTLKIRSTKLEDSAMYFCASTNRGTDPDTQYFGPGTRLTVL.

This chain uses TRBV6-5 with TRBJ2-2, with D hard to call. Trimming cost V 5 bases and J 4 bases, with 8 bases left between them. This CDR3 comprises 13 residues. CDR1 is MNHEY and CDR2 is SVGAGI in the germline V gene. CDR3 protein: CASSDGSTGELFF. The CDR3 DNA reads TGTGCCAGCAGTGATGGCAGCACCGGGGAGCTGTTTTTT.

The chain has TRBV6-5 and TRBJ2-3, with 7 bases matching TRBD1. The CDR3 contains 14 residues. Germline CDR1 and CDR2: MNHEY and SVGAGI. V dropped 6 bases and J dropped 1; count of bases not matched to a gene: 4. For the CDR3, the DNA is TGTGCCAGCAGCCCAGGGGGAGGCACAGATACGCAGTATTTT. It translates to CASSPGGGTDTQYF.

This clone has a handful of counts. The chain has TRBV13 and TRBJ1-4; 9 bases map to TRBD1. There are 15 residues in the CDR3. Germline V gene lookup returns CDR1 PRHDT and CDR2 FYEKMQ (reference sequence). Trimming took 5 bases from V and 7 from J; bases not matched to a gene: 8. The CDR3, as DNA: TGTGCCAGCAGCGGGACAGGGATTAAGGGTGAAAAACTGTTTTTT. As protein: CASSGTGIKGEKLFF.

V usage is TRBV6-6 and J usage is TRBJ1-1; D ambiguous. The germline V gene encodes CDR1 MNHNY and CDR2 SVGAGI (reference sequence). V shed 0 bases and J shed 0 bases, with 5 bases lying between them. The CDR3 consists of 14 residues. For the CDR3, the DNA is TGTGCCAGCAGTTACTCTCTGTTGAACACTGAAGCTTTCTTT. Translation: CASSYSLLNTEAFF.

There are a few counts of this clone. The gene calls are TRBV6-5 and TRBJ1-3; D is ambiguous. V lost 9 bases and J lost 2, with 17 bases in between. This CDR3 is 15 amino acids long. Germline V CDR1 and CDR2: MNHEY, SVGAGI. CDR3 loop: CASSSPTGAGNTIYF. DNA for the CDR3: TGTGCCAGTTCCTCCCCCACCGGTGCTGGAAACACCATATATTTT.

The chain's CDR3 is CASSQVWDRSFNQPQHF. CDR3 in DNA: TGCGCCAGCAGCCAAGTATGGGACAGAAGTTTCAATCAGCCCCAGCATTTT. This chain links TRBV4-1 with TRBJ1-5; TRBD1 agrees at 7 bases. The CDR3 covers 17 residues. The V segment lost 1 base and the J segment 3 bases; nucleotides outside the gene matches: 9. The germline V gene has CDR1 MGHRA and CDR2 YSYEKL.

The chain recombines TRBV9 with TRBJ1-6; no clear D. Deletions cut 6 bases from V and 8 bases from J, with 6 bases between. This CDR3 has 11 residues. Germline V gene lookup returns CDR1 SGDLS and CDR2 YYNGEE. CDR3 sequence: CASIEDSPLHF. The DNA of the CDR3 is TGTGCCAGCATAGAAGATTCACCCCTCCACTTT.

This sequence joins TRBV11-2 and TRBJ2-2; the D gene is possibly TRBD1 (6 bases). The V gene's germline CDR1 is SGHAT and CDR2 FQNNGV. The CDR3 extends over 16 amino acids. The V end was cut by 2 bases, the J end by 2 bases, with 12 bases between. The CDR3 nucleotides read TGTGCCAGCAGCTTATCCATGGACAGCAACACCGGGGAGCTGTTTTTT. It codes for CASSLSMDSNTGELFF.

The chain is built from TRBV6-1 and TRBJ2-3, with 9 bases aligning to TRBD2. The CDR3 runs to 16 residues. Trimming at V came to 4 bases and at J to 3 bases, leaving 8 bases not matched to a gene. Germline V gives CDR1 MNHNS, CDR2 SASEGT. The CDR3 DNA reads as TGTGCCAGCAGTGGCCAACTAGCGGGTCCAACAGATACGCAGTATTTT. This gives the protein CASSGQLAGPTDTQYF.

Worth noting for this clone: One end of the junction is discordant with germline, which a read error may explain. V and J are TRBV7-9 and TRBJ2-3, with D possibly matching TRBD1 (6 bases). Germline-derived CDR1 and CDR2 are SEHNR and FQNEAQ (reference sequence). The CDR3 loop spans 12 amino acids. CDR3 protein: CSSSLQGDTQYF. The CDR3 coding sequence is TGTTCCAGCAGCTTACAGGGAGATACGCAGTATTTT.

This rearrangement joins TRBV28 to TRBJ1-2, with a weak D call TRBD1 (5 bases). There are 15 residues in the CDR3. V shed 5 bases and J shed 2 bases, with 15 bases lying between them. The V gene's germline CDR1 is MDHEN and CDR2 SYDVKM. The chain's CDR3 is CASSVAQGANYGYTF. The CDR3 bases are TGTGCCAGCAGTGTCGCCCAGGGTGCGAACTATGGCTACACCTTC.

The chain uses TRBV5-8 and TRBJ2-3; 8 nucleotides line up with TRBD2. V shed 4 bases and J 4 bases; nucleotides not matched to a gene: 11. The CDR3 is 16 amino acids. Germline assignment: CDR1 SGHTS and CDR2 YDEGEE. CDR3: CASSPSGGAPPDTQYF. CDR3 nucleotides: TGTGCCAGCAGCCCGAGCGGGGGCGCCCCCCCAGATACGCAGTATTTT.

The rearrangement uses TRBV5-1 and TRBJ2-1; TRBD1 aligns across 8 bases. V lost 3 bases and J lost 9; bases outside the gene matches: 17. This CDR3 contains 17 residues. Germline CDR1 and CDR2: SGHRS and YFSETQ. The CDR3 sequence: CASSSNIGTGSPGEQFF. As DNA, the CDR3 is TGCGCCAGCAGCTCGAATATTGGGACAGGCTCCCCAGGTGAGCAGTTCTTC.

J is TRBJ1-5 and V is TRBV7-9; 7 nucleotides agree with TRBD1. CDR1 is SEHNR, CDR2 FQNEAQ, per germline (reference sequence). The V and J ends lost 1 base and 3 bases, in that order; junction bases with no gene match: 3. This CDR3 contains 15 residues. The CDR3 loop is CASSLGDSFNQPQHF. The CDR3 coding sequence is TGTGCCAGCAGCTTAGGGGACAGCTTCAATCAGCCCCAGCATTTT.

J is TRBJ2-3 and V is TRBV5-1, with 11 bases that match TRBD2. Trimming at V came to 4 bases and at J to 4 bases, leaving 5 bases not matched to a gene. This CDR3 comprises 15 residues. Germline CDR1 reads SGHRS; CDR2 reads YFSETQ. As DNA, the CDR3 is TGCGCCAGCAGCCCGGGACTAGCGGATCCAGATACGCAGTATTTT. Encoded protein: CASSPGLADPDTQYF. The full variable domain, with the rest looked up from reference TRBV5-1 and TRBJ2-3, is KAGVTQTPRYLIKTRGQQVTLSCSPISGHRSVSWYQQTPGQGLQFLFEYFSETQRNKGNFPGRFSGRQFSNSRSEMNVSTLELGDSALYLCASSPGLADPDTQYFGPGTRLTVL.

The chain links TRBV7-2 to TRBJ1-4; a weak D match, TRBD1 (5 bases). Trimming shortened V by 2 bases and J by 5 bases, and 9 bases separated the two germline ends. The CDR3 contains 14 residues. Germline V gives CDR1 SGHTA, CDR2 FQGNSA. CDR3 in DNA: TGTGCCAGCAGCTTAAGCAGGGCAAATGAAAAACTGTTTTTT. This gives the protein CASSLSRANEKLFF.

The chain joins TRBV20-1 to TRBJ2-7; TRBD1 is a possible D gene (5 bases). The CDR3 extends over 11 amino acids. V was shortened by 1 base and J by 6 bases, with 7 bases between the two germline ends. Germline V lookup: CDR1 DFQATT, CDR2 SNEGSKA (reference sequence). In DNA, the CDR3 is TGCAGTGCTAGAGCAGGGATCGAGCAGTACTTC. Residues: CSARAGIEQYF.

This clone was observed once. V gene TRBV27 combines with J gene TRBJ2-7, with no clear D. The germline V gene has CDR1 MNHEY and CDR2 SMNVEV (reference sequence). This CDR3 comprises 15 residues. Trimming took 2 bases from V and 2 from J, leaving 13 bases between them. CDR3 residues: CASSLRGRSTYEQYF. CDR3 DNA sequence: TGTGCCAGCAGTTTACGCGGCAGATCTACCTACGAGCAGTACTTC.

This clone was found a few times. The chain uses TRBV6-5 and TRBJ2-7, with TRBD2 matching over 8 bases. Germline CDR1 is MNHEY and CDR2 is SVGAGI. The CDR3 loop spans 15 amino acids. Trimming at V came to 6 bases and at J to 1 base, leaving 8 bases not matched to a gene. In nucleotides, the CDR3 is TGTGCCAGCAGCCCTTTCCCGGGGGGGTCCTACGAGCAGTACTTC. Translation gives CASSPFPGGSYEQYF.

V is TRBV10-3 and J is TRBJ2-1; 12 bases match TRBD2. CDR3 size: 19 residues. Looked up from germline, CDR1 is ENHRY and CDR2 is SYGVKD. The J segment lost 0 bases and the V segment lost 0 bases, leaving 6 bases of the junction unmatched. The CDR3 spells CAISESTSGGFSSYNEQFF. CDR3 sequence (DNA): TGTGCCATCAGTGAGTCTACTAGCGGGGGGTTCAGCTCCTACAATGAGCAGTTCTTC.

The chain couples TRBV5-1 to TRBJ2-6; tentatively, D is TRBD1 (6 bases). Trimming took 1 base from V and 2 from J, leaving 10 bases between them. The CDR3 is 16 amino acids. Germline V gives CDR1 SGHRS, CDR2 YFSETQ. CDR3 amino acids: CASSLTGSAGANVLTF. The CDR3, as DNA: TGCGCCAGCAGCTTGACAGGGTCAGCTGGGGCCAACGTCCTGACTTTC.

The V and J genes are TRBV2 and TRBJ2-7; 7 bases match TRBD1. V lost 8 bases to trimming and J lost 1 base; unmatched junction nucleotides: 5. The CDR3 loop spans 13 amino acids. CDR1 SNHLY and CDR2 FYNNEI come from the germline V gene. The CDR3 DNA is TGTGCCAGCGAGGGCAGGGGGTCCTACGAGCAGTACTTC. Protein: CASEGRGSYEQYF.

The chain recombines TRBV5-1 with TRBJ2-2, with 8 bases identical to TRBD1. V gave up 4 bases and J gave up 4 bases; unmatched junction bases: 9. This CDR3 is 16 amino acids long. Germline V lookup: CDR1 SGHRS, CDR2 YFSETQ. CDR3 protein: CASSARETGATGELFF. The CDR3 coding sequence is TGCGCCAGCAGCGCGAGGGAGACAGGGGCCACCGGGGAGCTGTTTTTT.

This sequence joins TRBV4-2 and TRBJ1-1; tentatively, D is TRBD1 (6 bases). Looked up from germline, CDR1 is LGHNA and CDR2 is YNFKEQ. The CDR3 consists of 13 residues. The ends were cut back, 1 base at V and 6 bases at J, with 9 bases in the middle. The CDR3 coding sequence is TGTGCCAGCAGCCAAGTATCAGGGGCTGAAGCTTTCTTT. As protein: CASSQVSGAEAFF.